This T cell receptor (beta chain) was identified in a study of blood T cell repertoires in COVID-19. Study at large: The United States, Italy and Spain provided the acute and convalescent COVID-19 samples. T cells, B-cell-depleted T cells, or PBMCs provided the cDNA or gDNA that served as material.

CDR1 and CDR2 (germline): MNHEY, SVGAGI. V was pared by 6 bases and J by 5 bases, with 9 bases of the junction left unmatched. There are 15 residues in the CDR3. The protocol was immunoSEQ multiplex PCR, while the TCRdb copy is restricted to in-frame clones and leaves out a portion. The sample includes hundreds of thousands of clones, approximately 81% of them seen just once. This clonotype was sampled from a woman at least 80 years old with acute or convalescent COVID-19. Sequences were obtained from peripheral blood. This sequence joins TRBV6-5 and TRBJ2-2, with TRBD2 matching over 7 bases. CDR3 protein: CASSRGSRGTGELFF. CDR3 sequence (DNA): TGTGCCAGCAGCCGCGGGAGTAGGGGAACCGGGGAGCTGTTTTTT.